The rows below give T cell receptor beta chains drawn from one sample of a study of blood T cell repertoires in COVID-19. Libraries were prepared by immunoSEQ multiplex PCR; TCRdb keeps only in-frame clonotypes and omits some of them. Found here are over 45,000 clones, less than 90% of them singletons; the top ten hold roughly 12%. What was sequenced was peripheral blood. These receptors all come from a human donor in a cohort sampled during active COVID-19. Each CDR3 is given with its conserved first and last residue. Size is stated for part of the rows, as once, few or many counts, or as a class when the clone is expanded.

TRBJ2-3	15	.	TRBV6-2/TRBV6-3	CASSYRGGRADTQYF
TRBJ1-2	14	.	TRBV19	CASTFQVANYGYTF
TRBJ2-7	13	.	TRBV28	CASSLQGPYEQYF
TRBJ1-2	17	.	TRBV6-2/TRBV6-3	CASSPHPDSEAFYGYTF
TRBJ1-2	13	.	TRBV10-3	CAISETGVYGYTF
TRBJ2-7	16	once	TRBV7-6	CASSPNRGTGSHEQYF
TRBJ2-7	15	.	TRBV5-1	CASSSVHSGVSEQYF
TRBJ2-7	13	few	TRBV10-3	CAIEGQGSPEQYF
TRBJ2-1	17	.	TRBV7-6	CASSLEAGSGPNNEQFF
TRBJ1-4	16	.	TRBV5-5	CASSLPRTGVGEKLFF
TRBJ2-5	16	once	TRBV7-7	CASSKSTGTGRETQYF
TRBJ1-2	14	.	TRBV5-6	CASSRNRVNYGYTF
TRBJ2-7	15	.	TRBV7-3	CASSLIPSGEGEQYF
TRBJ1-1	13	.	TRBV12-3/TRBV12-4	CASNPSGAREAFF